This entry lists 24 T cell receptor beta chains sequenced from one sample in a study of long-term antiretroviral therapy in people with HIV (dated by TCRdb to between 2021 and 2023). Sequencing of the TRB variable region was done with the immunoSEQ hsTCRB v3.0 assay at survey level resolution. The table comes from immuneACCESS by way of TCRdb, which keeps in-frame sequences with V and J called. Part of the clones is missing from these tables; in studies checked, under half for an unresolved V gene and the rest for unknown reasons. The sample table lists 40,000 to 45,000 clones, 90% to 95% of them with a count of one. Jointly, the top ten make up less than 3% of the sample. Specimen: unsorted PBMCs, collected 3.7 years after starting antiretroviral therapy. These receptors originate from a woman in her 50s with HIV.

This rearrangement joins TRBV12-5 to TRBJ2-3; 7 nucleotides match TRBD1. V was pared by 6 bases and J by 2 bases, with 8 bases of the junction left unmatched. CDR1 is LGHNT, CDR2 FRNRAP, per germline. This CDR3 has 15 residues. This CDR3 is CASGSNDRVTDTQYF. CDR3 nucleotides: TGTGCTAGTGGCTCAAATGACAGGGTCACAGATACGCAGTATTTT.

This chain's CDR3 is CASSLVQGASYEQYF. For the CDR3, the DNA is TGCGCCAGCAGCTTGGTGCAGGGAGCATCCTACGAGCAGTACTTC. The chain couples TRBV5-1 to TRBJ2-7; D possibly uses TRBD1 or TRBD2 (5 bases each). Trimming removed 0 bases at V and 1 base at J, with 11 bases between. The CDR3 covers 15 residues. From germline, CDR1 is SGHRS and CDR2 YFSETQ.

The rearrangement uses TRBV7-2 and TRBJ2-5; TRBD1 matches at 10 bases. CDR3 length equals 15 residues. V lost 3 bases to trimming and J lost 5 bases; unmatched junction nucleotides: 6. CDR1 is SGHTA and CDR2 is FQGNSA in the germline V gene. The CDR3 is CASSFHRDRGETQYF. DNA for the CDR3: TGTGCCAGCAGCTTCCACCGGGACAGGGGCGAGACCCAGTACTTC.

There are a few counts of this clone. This CDR3 is also generated by other DNA sequences in the sample. The chain combines TRBV11-3 with TRBJ2-3, with D maybe TRBD1 (6 bases). CDR1 SGHNT and CDR2 YENEEA come from the germline V gene. Trimming pared 6 bases from V and 5 bases from J, leaving 9 bases between. The CDR3 has 12 residues. CDR3 DNA sequence: TGTGCCAGCAGTCTACAGGGAGATACGCAGTATTTT. Amino acid sequence: CASSLQGDTQYF.

The chain links TRBV6-5 to TRBJ2-1; D gene unclear. Trimming cost V 5 bases and J 7 bases, with 6 bases left between them. CDR1 and CDR2 (germline): MNHEY, SVGAGI. The CDR3 has 11 amino acids. The CDR3 reads CASSQRNEQFF. DNA of the CDR3: TGTGCCAGCAGTCAACGTAATGAGCAGTTCTTC.

This chain links TRBV30 with TRBJ2-7; TRBD1 aligns across 8 bases. V shed 8 bases, J shed 5 bases, and the junction held 8 bases outside the gene matches. The CDR3 is made up of 12 amino acids. Germline-derived CDR1 and CDR2 are GTSNPN and SVGIG (reference sequence). The CDR3 DNA reads as TGTGCCCTAGGGACAGGCGGAGACGAGCAGTACTTC. Protein product: CALGTGGDEQYF.

The V gene is TRBV2, the J gene TRBJ2-7; perhaps TRBD1 as D (5 bases). The V end lost 0 bases, the J end lost 4 bases, and 10 bases lay between the germline ends. Germline V lookup: CDR1 SNHLY, CDR2 FYNNEI. The CDR3 totals 14 residues. The CDR3 DNA follows: TGTGCCAGCAGTGAAGCGACCCAGGGATACGAGCAGTACTTC. As protein: CASSEATQGYEQYF.

The V gene is TRBV5-6, the J gene TRBJ2-7; D uncertain. Germline loops: CDR1 SGHDT, CDR2 YYEEEE. This CDR3 contains 12 residues. Between the trimmed V and J ends, which lost 0 bases and 6 bases, there was a span of 7 bases. The chain's CDR3 is CASSLAVSEQYF. In DNA form, the CDR3 reads TGTGCCAGCAGCTTGGCGGTTTCCGAGCAGTACTTC. Using reference TRBV5-6 and TRBJ2-7 for the parts outside the CDR3, the full variable domain is DAGVTQSPTHLIKTRGQQVTLRCSPKSGHDTVSWYQQALGQGPQFIFQYYEEEERQRGNFPDRFSGHQFPNYSSELNVNALLLGDSALYLCASSLAVSEQYFGPGTRLTVT.

The chain combines TRBV7-6 with TRBJ1-2, with a possible D match to TRBD1 (5 bases). The CDR3 has 16 amino acids. V was shortened by 1 base and J by 2 bases, with 14 bases between the two germline ends. Germline values: CDR1 SGHVS, CDR2 FNYEAQ. CDR3 loop: CASSLGTNGANYGYTF. The CDR3 nucleotides are TGTGCCAGCAGCTTAGGGACAAACGGGGCAAACTATGGCTACACCTTC. Based on the CDR3 plus reference TRBV7-6 and TRBJ1-2, the full variable domain is GAGVSQSPRYKVTKRGQDVALRCDPISGHVSLYWYRQALGQGPEFLTYFNYEAQQDKSGLPNDRFSAERPEGSISTLTIQRTEQRDSAMYRCASSLGTNGANYGYTFGSGTRLTVV.

V usage is TRBV4-2 and J usage is TRBJ2-1; possibly TRBD1 for D (5 bases). The CDR3 spans 15 residues. Germline V gene lookup returns CDR1 LGHNA and CDR2 YNFKEQ. V was clipped by 4 bases and J by 0 bases, with 10 bases between them. CDR3 loop: CASSPPGRSYNEQFF. CDR3 coding DNA: TGTGCCAGCAGCCCGCCAGGGCGCTCCTACAATGAGCAGTTCTTC.

V usage is TRBV9 and J usage is TRBJ1-2, with D unclear. The germline CDR1 and CDR2 sequences are SGDLS and YYNGEE. Trimming took 0 bases from V and 4 from J, leaving 16 bases between them. This CDR3 spans 16 amino acids. The CDR3 DNA reads TGTGCCAGCAGCGTAGTACCCGCCGCGAGTGGCTATGGCTACACCTTC. This gives the protein CASSVVPAASGYGYTF.

The chain combines TRBV9 with TRBJ1-1; D uncertain. The germline V gene encodes CDR1 SGDLS and CDR2 YYNGEE. The CDR3 spans 15 residues. Trimming took 4 bases from V and 1 from J, leaving 14 bases between them. DNA of the CDR3: TGTGCCAGCAGCACGGGATTGATTGAGAACACTGAAGCTTTCTTT. As protein: CASSTGLIENTEAFF.

The chain recombines TRBV7-3 with TRBJ2-1; 11 nucleotides agree with TRBD2. Trimming at V came to 5 bases and at J to 0 bases, leaving 3 bases not matched to a gene. CDR3 length: 16 amino acids. The V gene's germline CDR1 is SGHTA and CDR2 FQGTGA. The CDR3 loop reads CASSVSGGASYNEQFF. CDR3 DNA sequence: TGTGCCAGCAGCGTTAGCGGGGGGGCCTCCTACAATGAGCAGTTCTTC.

The gene calls are TRBV15 and TRBJ2-7, with a tentative D call TRBD1 (6 bases). The CDR3 consists of 13 residues. CDR1 is LNHNV and CDR2 is YYDKDF in the germline V gene (reference sequence). The V end was cut by 1 base, the J end by 6 bases, with 10 bases between. CDR3 sequence reads: CATSRATGSEQYF. CDR3 nucleotides: TGTGCCACCAGCAGAGCCACAGGGTCCGAGCAGTACTTC.

The V call is TRBV5-1, the J call TRBJ2-3, with 13 bases aligning to TRBD2. The CDR3 is 17 amino acids. Per the germline V gene, CDR1 is SGHRS and CDR2 is YFSETQ. Unmatched junction bases numbered 3, after V lost 0 bases and J lost 2 bases. CDR3 sequence (DNA): TGCGCCAGCAGCTTGGGACTAGCGGGGGGCAACACAGATACGCAGTATTTT. It yields the protein CASSLGLAGGNTDTQYF.

In this sample, this clone turned up once. J is TRBJ1-2 and V is TRBV7-3; TRBD1 is a possible D gene (6 bases). V lost 5 bases and J lost 4, with 20 bases in between. Per germline, CDR1 SGHTA and CDR2 FQGTGA. The CDR3 extends over 16 amino acids. CDR3 loop: CASSPQGQTPGYGYTF. The DNA for the CDR3 is TGTGCCAGCAGCCCCCAGGGACAAACACCTGGCTATGGCTACACCTTC. The full variable domain, with the rest looked up from reference TRBV7-3 and TRBJ1-2, is GAGVSQTPSNKVTEKGKYVELRCDPISGHTALYWYRQSLGQGPEFLIYFQGTGAADDSGLPNDRFFAVRPEGSVSTLKIQRTERGDSAVYLCASSPQGQTPGYGYTFGSGTRLTVV.

The chain's CDR3 is CASSEGWEYGYTF. The CDR3 DNA is TGTGCCAGCAGTGAGGGGTGGGAGTATGGCTACACCTTC. This sequence joins TRBV25-1 and TRBJ1-2; D not resolved. Deletions cut 3 bases from V and 5 bases from J, with 10 bases between. Germline V lookup: CDR1 MGHDK, CDR2 SYGVNS. This CDR3 is 13 amino acids long.

The chain joins TRBV18 to TRBJ2-7; D is tentatively TRBD1 or TRBD2 (7 bases each). This CDR3 comprises 16 residues. The V and J ends lost 6 bases and 3 bases respectively, with 21 bases between them. Germline V gene data show CDR1 as KGHSH and CDR2 as LQKENI. CDR3 DNA sequence: TGTGCCAGCTCCCCGACGGGGCAGGGGGGGATCTACGAGCAGTACTTC. This encodes CASSPTGQGGIYEQYF.

The chain links TRBV7-9 to TRBJ2-7, with 8 bases fitting TRBD1. The junction had 3 bases not matched to a gene; V was cut back by 2 bases and J by 3 bases. The CDR3 loop spans 14 amino acids. The V gene's germline CDR1 is SEHNR and CDR2 FQNEAQ (reference sequence). CDR3 nucleotides: TGTGCCAGCAGCTTATTTACAGGGGGCTACGAGCAGTACTTC. It specifies CASSLFTGGYEQYF.

CDR3 region: CASSSKRGGYEQYF. DNA for the CDR3: TGTGCCAGCAGTAGTAAGCGGGGGGGCTACGAGCAGTACTTC. The chain joins TRBV11-2 to TRBJ2-7; 10 bases line up with TRBD2. This CDR3 comprises 14 residues. From germline, CDR1 is SGHAT and CDR2 FQNNGV. The junction had 5 bases not matched to a gene; V was cut back by 6 bases and J by 3 bases. The full variable domain, rest sourced from reference TRBV11-2 and TRBJ2-7, is EAGVAQSPRYKIIEKRQSVAFWCNPISGHATLYWYQQILGQGPKLLIQFQNNGVVDDSQLPKDRFSAERLKGVDSTLKIQPAKLEDSAVYLCASSSKRGGYEQYFGPGTRLTVT.

The rearrangement links TRBV9 to TRBJ1-1; no firm D call. CDR3 length: 13 amino acids. The V gene lost 3 bases and the J gene lost 0 bases, with 6 bases spanning the gap. The germline gives CDR1 SGDLS, CDR2 YYNGEE. The CDR3 region is CASSGYLNTEAFF. DNA for the CDR3: TGTGCCAGCAGCGGGTACCTGAACACTGAAGCTTTCTTT.

The chain links TRBV7-3 to TRBJ2-5; 7 bases fit TRBD1. CDR1 and CDR2 from the germline V gene are SGHTA and FQGTGA. V lost 5 bases, J lost 5 bases, and 14 bases stayed unmatched. CDR3 length equals 16 residues. The CDR3 protein is CASSPKGTVLWETQYF. The CDR3 nucleotides are TGTGCCAGCAGCCCCAAAGGGACAGTGCTGTGGGAGACCCAGTACTTC. Based on the CDR3 plus reference TRBV7-3 and TRBJ2-5, the full variable domain is GAGVSQTPSNKVTEKGKYVELRCDPISGHTALYWYRQSLGQGPEFLIYFQGTGAADDSGLPNDRFFAVRPEGSVSTLKIQRTERGDSAVYLCASSPKGTVLWETQYFGPGTRLLVL.

V is TRBV11-1 and J is TRBJ2-3; 12 nucleotides agree with TRBD2. Germline CDR1 SGHAT, CDR2 FQDESV (reference sequence). Trimming took 1 base from V and 1 from J; bases not matched to a gene: 9. This CDR3 has 19 residues. The CDR3 region is CASSLVTLAGGPRTDTQYF. The DNA of the CDR3 is TGTGCCAGCAGCTTAGTTACCCTAGCGGGGGGGCCACGCACAGATACGCAGTATTTT.

In regard to this clone: One end of the junction varies from germline; a read error may be responsible. This chain links TRBV4-2 with TRBJ2-1; D possibly corresponds to TRBD2 (5 bases). The CDR3 spans 15 residues. CDR1 and CDR2 from the germline V gene are LGHNA and YNFKEQ. The CDR3 reads CASSQGLDSHNEQFF. In nucleotides, the CDR3 is TGTGCCAGCAGCCAAGGATTGGACTCCCACAATGAGCAGTTCTTC.